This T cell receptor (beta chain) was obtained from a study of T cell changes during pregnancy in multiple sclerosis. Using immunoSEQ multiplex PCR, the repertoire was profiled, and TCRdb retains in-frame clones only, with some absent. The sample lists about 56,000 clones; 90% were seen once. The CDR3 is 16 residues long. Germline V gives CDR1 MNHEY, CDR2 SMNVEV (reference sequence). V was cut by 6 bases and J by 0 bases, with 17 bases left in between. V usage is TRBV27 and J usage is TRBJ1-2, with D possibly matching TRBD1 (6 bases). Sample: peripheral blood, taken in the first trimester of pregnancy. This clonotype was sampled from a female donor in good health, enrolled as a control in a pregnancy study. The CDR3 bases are TGTGCCAGCAGATTTCTCCGGACAGTATCTAACTATGGCTACACCTTC. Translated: CASRFLRTVSNYGYTF.